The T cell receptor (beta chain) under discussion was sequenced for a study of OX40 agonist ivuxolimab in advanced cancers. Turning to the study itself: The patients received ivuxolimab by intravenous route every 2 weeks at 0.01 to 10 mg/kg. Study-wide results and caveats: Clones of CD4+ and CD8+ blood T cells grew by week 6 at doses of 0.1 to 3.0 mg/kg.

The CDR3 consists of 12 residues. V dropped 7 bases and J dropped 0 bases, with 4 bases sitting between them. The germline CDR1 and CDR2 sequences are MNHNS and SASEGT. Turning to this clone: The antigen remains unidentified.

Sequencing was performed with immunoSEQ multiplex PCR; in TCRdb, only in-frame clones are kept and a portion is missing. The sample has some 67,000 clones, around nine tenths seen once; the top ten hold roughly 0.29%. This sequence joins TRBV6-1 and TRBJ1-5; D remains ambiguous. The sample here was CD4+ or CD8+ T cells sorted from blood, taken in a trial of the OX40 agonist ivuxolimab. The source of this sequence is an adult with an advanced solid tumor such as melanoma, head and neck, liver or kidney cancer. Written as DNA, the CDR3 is TGTGCCAGCATGAATAGCAATCAGCCCCAGCATTTT. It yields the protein CASMNSNQPQHF.